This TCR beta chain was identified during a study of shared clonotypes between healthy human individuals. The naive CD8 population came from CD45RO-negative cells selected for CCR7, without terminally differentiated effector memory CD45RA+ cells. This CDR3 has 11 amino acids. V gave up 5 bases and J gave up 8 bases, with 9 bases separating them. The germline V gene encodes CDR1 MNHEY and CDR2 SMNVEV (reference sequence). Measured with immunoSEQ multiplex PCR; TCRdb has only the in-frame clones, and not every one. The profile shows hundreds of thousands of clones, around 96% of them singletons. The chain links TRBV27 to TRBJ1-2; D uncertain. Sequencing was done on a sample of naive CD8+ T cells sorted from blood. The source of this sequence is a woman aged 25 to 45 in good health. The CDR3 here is CASSGGLGYTF. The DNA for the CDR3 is TGTGCCAGCAGTGGAGGGCTCGGCTACACCTTC.